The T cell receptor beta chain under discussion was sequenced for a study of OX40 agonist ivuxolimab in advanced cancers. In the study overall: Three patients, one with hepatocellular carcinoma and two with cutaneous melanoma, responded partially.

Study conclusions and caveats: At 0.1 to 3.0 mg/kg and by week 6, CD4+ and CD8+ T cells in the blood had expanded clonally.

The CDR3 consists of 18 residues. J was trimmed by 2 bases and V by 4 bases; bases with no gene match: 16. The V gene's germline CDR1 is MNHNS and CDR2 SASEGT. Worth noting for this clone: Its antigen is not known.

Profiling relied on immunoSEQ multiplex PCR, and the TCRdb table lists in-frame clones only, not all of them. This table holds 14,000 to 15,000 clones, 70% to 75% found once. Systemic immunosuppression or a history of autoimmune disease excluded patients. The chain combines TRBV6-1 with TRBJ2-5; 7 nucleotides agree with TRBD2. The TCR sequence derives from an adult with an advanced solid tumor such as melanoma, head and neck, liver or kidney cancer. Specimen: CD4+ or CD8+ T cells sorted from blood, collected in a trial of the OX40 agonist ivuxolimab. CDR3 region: CASSGFLAAGTTQETQYF. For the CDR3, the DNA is TGTGCCAGCAGTGGGTTTCTAGCGGCGGGAACAACACAAGAGACCCAGTACTTC.